This T cell receptor beta chain was recovered during a study of OX40 agonist ivuxolimab in advanced cancers. Using immunoSEQ multiplex PCR, the repertoire was profiled, and TCRdb retains in-frame clones only, with some absent. Here the sample spans about 100,000 clones, roughly 90% being singletons. Germline V CDR1 and CDR2: SGHTA, FQGNSA. Trimming took 4 bases from V and 5 from J; bases not matched to a gene: 8. The CDR3 loop spans 17 amino acids. The material was CD4+ or CD8+ T cells sorted from blood, obtained in a trial of the OX40 agonist ivuxolimab. The TCR sequence derives from an adult with an advanced solid tumor such as melanoma, head and neck, liver or kidney cancer. The rearrangement uses TRBV7-2 and TRBJ2-2; 12 positions match TRBD2. CDR3 DNA sequence: TGTGCCAGCAGCTCGAACCCTCTAGCGGGGGGGACCGGGGAGCTGTTTTTT. The encoded protein is CASSSNPLAGGTGELFF.